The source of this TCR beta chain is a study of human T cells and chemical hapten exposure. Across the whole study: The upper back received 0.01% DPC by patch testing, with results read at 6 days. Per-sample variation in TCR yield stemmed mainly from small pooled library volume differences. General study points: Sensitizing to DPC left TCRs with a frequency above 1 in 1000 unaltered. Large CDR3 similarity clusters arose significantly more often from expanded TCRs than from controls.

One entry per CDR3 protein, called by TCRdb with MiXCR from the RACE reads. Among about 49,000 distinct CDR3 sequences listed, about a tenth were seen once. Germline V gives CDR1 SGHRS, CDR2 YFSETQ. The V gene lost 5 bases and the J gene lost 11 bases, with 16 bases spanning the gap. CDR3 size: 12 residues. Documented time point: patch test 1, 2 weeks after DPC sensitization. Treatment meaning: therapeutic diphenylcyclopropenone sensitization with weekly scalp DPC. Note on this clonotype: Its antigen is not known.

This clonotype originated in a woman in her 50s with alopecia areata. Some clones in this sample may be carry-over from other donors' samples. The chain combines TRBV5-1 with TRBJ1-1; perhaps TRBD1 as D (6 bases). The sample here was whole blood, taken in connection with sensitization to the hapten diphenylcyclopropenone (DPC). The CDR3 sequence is CASRETGRSAFF. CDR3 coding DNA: TGCGCCAGCAGGGAAACAGGGAGGAGTGCTTTCTTT.